This T cell receptor beta chain derives from a study of blood T cell repertoires in COVID-19. Study-wide background: Whether acute or convalescent, the COVID-19 samples came from the United States, Italy and Spain.

Sequenced by immunoSEQ multiplex PCR; TCRdb stores in-frame clones only, minus some. The sample holds about 140,000 clones; about three quarters are singletons and the top ten take over 4%. This CDR3 is 12 amino acids long. V dropped 3 bases and J dropped 8 bases, with 10 bases sitting between them. CDR1 KGHSH and CDR2 LQKENI come from the germline V gene. The source material was peripheral blood. The clonotype comes from a woman over 75 with active or convalescent COVID-19. This rearrangement joins TRBV18 to TRBJ1-2; unclear D gene. CDR3 nucleotides: TGTGCCAGCTCACCCGATCTCGGGGGCTACACCTTC. The encoded protein is CASSPDLGGYTF. Complete variable domain (other parts from reference TRBV18 and TRBJ1-2): NAGVMQNPRHLVRRRGQEARLRCSPMKGHSHVYWYRQLPEEGLKFMVYLQKENIIDESGMPKERFSAEFPKEGPSILRIQQVVRGDSAAYFCASSPDLGGYTFGSGTRLTVV.